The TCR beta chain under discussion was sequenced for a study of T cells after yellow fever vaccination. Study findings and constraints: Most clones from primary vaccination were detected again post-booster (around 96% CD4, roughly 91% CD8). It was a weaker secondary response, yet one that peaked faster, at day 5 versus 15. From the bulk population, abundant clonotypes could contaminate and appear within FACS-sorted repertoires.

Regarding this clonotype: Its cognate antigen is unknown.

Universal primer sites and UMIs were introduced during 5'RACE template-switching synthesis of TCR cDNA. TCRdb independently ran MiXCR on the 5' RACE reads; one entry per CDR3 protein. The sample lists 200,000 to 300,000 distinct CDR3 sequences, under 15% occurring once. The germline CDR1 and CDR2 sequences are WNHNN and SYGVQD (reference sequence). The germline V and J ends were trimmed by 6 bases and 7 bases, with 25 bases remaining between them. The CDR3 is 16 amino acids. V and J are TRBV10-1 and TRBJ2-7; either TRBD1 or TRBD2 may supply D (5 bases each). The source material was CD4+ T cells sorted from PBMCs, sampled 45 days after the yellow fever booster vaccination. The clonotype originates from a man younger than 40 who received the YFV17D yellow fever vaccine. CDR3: CASRANPGRFSGEQYF. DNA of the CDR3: TGCGCCAGCAGGGCAAATCCGGGACGGTTCTCGGGAGAGCAGTACTTC.